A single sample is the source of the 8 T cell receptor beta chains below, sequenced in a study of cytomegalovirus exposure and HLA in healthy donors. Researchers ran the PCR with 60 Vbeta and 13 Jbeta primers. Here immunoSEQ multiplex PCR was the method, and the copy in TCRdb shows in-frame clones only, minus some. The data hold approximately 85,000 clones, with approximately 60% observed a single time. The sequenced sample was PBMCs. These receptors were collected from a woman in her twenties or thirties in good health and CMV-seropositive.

The CDR3 DNA follows: TGTGCCAGCAGTGAGGCGGGGGGGCAAGAGACCCAGTACTTC. Translated: CASSEAGGQETQYF. J is TRBJ2-5 and V is TRBV2, with 9 bases aligning to TRBD2. With V trimmed by 3 bases and J by 2 bases, 1 base remained unmatched. Germline CDR1 SNHLY, CDR2 FYNNEI. The CDR3 has 14 amino acids. The full variable domain, rest sourced from reference TRBV2 and TRBJ2-5, is EPEVTQTPSHQVTQMGQEVILRCVPISNHLYFYWYRQILGQKVEFLVSFYNNEISEKSEIFDDQFSVERPDGSNFTLKIRSTKLEDSAMYFCASSEAGGQETQYFGPGTRLLVL.

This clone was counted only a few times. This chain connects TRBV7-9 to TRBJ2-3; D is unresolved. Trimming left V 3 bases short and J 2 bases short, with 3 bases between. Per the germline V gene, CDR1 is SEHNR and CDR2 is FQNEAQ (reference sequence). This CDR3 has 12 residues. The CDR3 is CASSFNTDTQYF. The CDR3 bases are TGTGCCAGCAGCTTCAACACAGATACGCAGTATTTT.

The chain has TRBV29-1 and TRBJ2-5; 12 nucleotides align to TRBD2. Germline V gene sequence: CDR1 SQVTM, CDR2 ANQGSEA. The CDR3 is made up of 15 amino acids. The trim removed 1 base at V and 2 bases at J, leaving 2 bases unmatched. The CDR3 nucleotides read TGCAGCGTTGAAGTCCTAGCGGGGGGGCAAGAGACCCAGTACTTC. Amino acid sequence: CSVEVLAGGQETQYF.

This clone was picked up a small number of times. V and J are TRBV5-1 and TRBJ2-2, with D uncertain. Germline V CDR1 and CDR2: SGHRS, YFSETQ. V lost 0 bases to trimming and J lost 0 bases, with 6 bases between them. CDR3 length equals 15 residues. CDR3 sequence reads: CASSLAQTNTGELFF. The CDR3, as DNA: TGCGCCAGCAGCTTGGCACAGACGAACACCGGGGAGCTGTTTTTT.

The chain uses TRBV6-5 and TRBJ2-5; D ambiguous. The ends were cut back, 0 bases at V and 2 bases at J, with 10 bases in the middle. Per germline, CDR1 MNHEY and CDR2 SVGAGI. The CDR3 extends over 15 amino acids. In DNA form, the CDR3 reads TGTGCCAGCAGTTACTCAGGAGCTCAACAAGAGACCCAGTACTTC. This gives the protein CASSYSGAQQETQYF.

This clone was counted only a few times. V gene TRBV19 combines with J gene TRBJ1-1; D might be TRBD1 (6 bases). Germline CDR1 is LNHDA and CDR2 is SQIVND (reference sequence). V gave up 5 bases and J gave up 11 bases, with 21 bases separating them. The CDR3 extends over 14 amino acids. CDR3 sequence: CASSANREVDEAFF. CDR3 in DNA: TGTGCCAGTAGTGCAAACAGGGAAGTGGACGAGGCTTTCTTT.

The CDR3 DNA reads as TGCACCAGCAGCCGAGGCAGGGCCTCTGGGGCCAACGTCCTGACTTTC. It encodes CTSSRGRASGANVLTF. The gene calls are TRBV1 and TRBJ2-6; TRBD1 is the table's D call and was not checked against the DNA. TRBV1 is a recognized pseudogene. The CDR3 has 16 amino acids.

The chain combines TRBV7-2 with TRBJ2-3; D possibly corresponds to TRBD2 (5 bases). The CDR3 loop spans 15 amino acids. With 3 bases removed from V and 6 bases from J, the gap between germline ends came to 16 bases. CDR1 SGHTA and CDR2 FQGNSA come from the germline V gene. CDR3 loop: CASSLRLAVTDTQYF. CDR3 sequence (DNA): TGTGCCAGCAGCTTGCGGCTAGCAGTGACTGATACGCAGTATTTT.